The entry that follows covers one TCR beta chain sequence. The source of the sample is a study of blood T cell repertoires in COVID-19. Study as a whole: T cells, B-cell-depleted T cells, or PBMCs provided the cDNA or gDNA that served as material.

The CDR3 loop spans 14 amino acids. The trim removed 6 bases at V and 8 bases at J, leaving 11 bases unmatched. CDR1 and CDR2 (germline): MNHEY, SMNVEV (reference sequence). Per the original data handling: Estimation of nucleated cell counts was performed using reference gene primer amplification. TCRdb keeps only in-frame clones here, not all; method: immunoSEQ multiplex PCR. V and J calls and clone size come straight from that table; D and trimming were deduced from the DNA. The sample holds about 39,000 clones, approximately 86% seen once. The chain recombines TRBV27 with TRBJ1-2; 8 bases agree with TRBD1. The TCR comes from a man in his 70s with acute or convalescent COVID-19. The source material was peripheral blood. This chain's CDR3 is CASRRLDRESGYTF. Written as DNA, the CDR3 is TGTGCCAGCAGAAGATTGGACAGGGAAAGCGGCTACACCTTC.